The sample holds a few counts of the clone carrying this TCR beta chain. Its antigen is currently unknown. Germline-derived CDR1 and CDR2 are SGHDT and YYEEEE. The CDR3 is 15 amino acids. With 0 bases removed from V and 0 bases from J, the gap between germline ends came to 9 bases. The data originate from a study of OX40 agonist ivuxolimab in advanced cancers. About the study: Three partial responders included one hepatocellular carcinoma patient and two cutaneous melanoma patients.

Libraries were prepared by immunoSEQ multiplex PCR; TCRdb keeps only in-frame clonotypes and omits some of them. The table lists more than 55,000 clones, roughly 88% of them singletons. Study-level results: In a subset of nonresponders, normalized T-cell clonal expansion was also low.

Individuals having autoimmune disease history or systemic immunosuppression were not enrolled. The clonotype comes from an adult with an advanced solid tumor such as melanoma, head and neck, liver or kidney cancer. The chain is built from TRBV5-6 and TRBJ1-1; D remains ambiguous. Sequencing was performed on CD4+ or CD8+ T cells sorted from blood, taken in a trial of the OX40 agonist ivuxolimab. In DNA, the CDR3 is TGTGCCAGCAGCTTGGGACTTGGCATGAACACTGAAGCTTTCTTT. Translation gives CASSLGLGMNTEAFF.